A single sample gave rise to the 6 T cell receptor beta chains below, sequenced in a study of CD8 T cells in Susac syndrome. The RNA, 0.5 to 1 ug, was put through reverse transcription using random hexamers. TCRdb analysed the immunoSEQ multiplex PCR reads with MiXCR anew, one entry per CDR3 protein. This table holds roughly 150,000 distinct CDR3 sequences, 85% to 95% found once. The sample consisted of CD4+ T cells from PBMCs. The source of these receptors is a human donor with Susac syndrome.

This CDR3 is CASGDLEETQYF. CDR3 nucleotide sequence: TGTGCTAGCGGGGACCTTGAAGAGACCCAGTACTTC. The J gene is TRBJ2-5, the V gene TRBV12-5; D could derive from TRBD1 or TRBD2 (5 bases each). Trimming removed 9 bases from V and 3 bases from J, with 11 bases in between. The CDR3 is 12 residues long. CDR1 and CDR2 from the germline V gene are LGHNT and FRNRAP.

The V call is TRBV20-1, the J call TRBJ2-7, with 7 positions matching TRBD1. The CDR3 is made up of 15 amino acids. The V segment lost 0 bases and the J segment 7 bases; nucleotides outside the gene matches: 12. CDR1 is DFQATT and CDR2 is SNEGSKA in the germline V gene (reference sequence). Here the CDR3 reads CSARDTTGRGGEQYF. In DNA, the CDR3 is TGCAGTGCTAGAGATACGACAGGGAGAGGAGGAGAGCAGTACTTC.

This CDR3 is CASSQDPMDQPQHF. Here the CDR3 DNA reads TGTGCCAGCAGCCAAGATCCCATGGATCAGCCCCAGCATTTT. V and J are TRBV3-1 and TRBJ1-5; no reliable D call. The CDR3 loop spans 14 amino acids. With 0 bases removed from V and 5 bases from J, the gap between germline ends came to 8 bases. The germline gives CDR1 LGHDT, CDR2 YNNKEL (reference sequence).

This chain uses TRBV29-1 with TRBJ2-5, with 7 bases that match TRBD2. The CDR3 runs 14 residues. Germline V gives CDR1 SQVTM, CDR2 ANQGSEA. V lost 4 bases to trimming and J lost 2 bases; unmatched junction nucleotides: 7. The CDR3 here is CSVVSASGQETQYF. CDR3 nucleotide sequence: TGCAGCGTTGTGAGCGCTAGCGGACAAGAGACCCAGTACTTC.

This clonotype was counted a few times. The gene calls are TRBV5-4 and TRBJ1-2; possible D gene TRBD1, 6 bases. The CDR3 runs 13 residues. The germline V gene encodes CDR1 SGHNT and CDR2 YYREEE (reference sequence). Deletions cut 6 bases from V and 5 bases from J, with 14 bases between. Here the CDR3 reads CASNRGGSYGYTF. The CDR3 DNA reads TGTGCCAGCAACAGAGGGGGTTCTTATGGCTACACCTTC.

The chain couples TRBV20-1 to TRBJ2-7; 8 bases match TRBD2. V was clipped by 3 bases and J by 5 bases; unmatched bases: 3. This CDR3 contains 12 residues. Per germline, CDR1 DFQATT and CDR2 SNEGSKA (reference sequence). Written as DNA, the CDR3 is TGCAGTGCTAGCGGGGGGGCAAACGAGCAGTACTTC. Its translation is CSASGGANEQYF.